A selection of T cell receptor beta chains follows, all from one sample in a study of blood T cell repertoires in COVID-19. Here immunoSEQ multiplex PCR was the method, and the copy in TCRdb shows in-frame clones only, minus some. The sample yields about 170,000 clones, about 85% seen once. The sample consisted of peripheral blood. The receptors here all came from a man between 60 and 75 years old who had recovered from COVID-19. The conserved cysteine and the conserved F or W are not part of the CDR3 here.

ASSSRGDGTDTQY	TRBJ2-3	TRBV11-2
ASRPRRTEAF	TRBJ1-1	TRBV12-3/TRBV12-4
ATSSSTAGWAQETQY	TRBJ2-5	TRBV24-1
ATSLRTGNYEQY	TRBJ2-7	TRBV15
ASSYERHDGYT	TRBJ1-2	TRBV6-5
ASSMRTEAF	TRBJ1-1	TRBV19
ASSPHRGSGNTIY	TRBJ1-3	TRBV27
ASSVWASGLTDTQY	TRBJ2-3	TRBV9
ASSEGGARAYEQY	TRBJ2-7	TRBV7-3
ASGFLGTADYNEQF	TRBJ2-1	TRBV12-5
ASKTGGGYGYT	TRBJ1-2	TRBV12-3/TRBV12-4
ASNRGGLSETQY	TRBJ2-5	TRBV2
ASSLQGRETQY	TRBJ2-5	TRBV5-4
ASTKPGGGYGYT	TRBJ1-2	TRBV7-9
ASSVGQGAYGYT	TRBJ1-2	TRBV19